Listed below are T cell receptor beta chains from one sample, sequenced in a study of molecular identifiers for immune sequencing clone quantification. TCRdb reprocessed the PCR reads with MiXCR, giving one entry per CDR3 protein. The repertoire consists of approximately 680,000 distinct CDR3 sequences, with roughly 25% occurring once and the leading ten covering about 0.78%. What was sequenced was naive CD8+ T cells from blood, with Jurkat cell RNA spiked in. These TCRs come from a human donor in good health. Some libraries in this study had Jurkat cell RNA spiked in. Each CDR3 is given with its conserved first and last residue. The D gene is left open where the match is weak. Clone size is shown for a subset of rows, as once, few, many or a class of expanded clone.

>TRBJ2-2|many|TRBV7-9|NA
CASSSRDIDTGELFF
TGTGCCAGCAGCTCGCGGGACATCGACACCGGGGAGCTGTTTTTT
>TRBJ1-2|many|TRBV7-9|NA
CASSLGQPNYGYTF
TGTGCCAGCAGCTTAGGACAGCCGAACTATGGCTACACCTTC
>TRBJ1-2|NA|TRBV7-9|NA
CASSSGYGDYGYTF
TGTGCCAGCAGCTCAGGGTACGGGGACTATGGCTACACCTTC
>TRBJ2-2|few|TRBV20-1|NA
CSARSGQINTGELFF
TGCAGTGCTAGATCTGGGCAGATAAACACCGGGGAGCTGTTTTTT
>TRBJ2-7|NA|TRBV12-3/TRBV12-4|TRBD1
CASSGPEGARSYEQYF
TGTGCCAGCAGTGGGCCTGAGGGGGCCCGCTCCTACGAGCAGTACTTC
>TRBJ2-3|many|TRBV29-1|NA
CSVEEDYTDTQYF
TGCAGCGTTGAAGAGGACTACACAGATACGCAGTATTTT
>TRBJ2-3|many|TRBV2|TRBD2
CASSERSSGMTDTQYF
TGTGCCAGCAGTGAAAGGTCTAGCGGGATGACAGATACGCAGTATTTT
>TRBJ2-2|few|TRBV5-6|TRBD2
CASSSPAGITTGELFF
TGTGCCAGCAGCTCCCCAGCGGGGATTACCACCGGGGAGCTGTTTTTT
>TRBJ1-1|few|TRBV18|TRBD1
CASSHSTGGYMNTEAFF
TGTGCCAGCTCACACTCGACAGGGGGATACATGAACACTGAAGCTTTCTTT
>TRBJ2-7|many|TRBV12-3/TRBV12-4|TRBD1
CASSRNLGQGLTYEQYF
TGTGCCAGCAGCCGGAACCTAGGACAGGGCCTGACCTACGAGCAGTACTTC
>TRBJ2-7|NA|TRBV5-1|NA
CASSLKDGYEQYF
TGCGCCAGCAGCTTAAAGGACGGCTACGAGCAGTACTTC
>TRBJ1-5|many|TRBV19|NA
CASSLQGFQPQHF
TGCGCCAGCAGCCTACAGGGTTTTCAGCCCCAGCATTTT
>TRBJ1-5|many|TRBV4-2|NA
CASSQDSWVPNQPQHF
TGTGCCAGCAGCCAAGATTCCTGGGTACCCAATCAGCCCCAGCATTTT
>TRBJ2-5|NA|TRBV5-3|TRBD2
CASSLAGDTETQYF
TGTGCCAGCAGCTTAGCGGGGGACACAGAGACCCAGTACTTC
>TRBJ2-5|many|TRBV6-2/TRBV6-3|TRBD1
CASRKEWTGIGETQYF
TGTGCCAGCAGGAAGGAGTGGACAGGGATTGGTGAGACCCAGTACTTC
>TRBJ2-7|NA|TRBV19|NA
CASSATTTYEQYF
TGTGCCAGTAGTGCGACTACTACCTACGAGCAGTACTTC
>TRBJ2-2|many|TRBV29-1|NA
CSVIGGITGELFF
TGCAGCGTGATTGGGGGGATCACCGGGGAGCTGTTTTTT
>TRBJ2-1|many|TRBV7-6|NA
CASSWGGGSEQFF
TGTGCCAGCAGCTGGGGAGGGGGCAGTGAGCAGTTCTTC